These 3 T cell receptor beta chains came from one sample sequenced in a study of blood T cell repertoires in COVID-19. The protocol was immunoSEQ multiplex PCR, while the TCRdb copy is restricted to in-frame clones and leaves out a portion. The table records about 280,000 clones, about four fifths of them present only once. Sequenced input: PBMCs or T cells enriched from blood (not recorded which). Receptors were obtained from a man in his forties who had been exposed to COVID-19.

This chain joins TRBV28 and TRBJ2-1; a possible D gene is TRBD2 (5 bases). V lost 5 bases and J 2 bases, leaving 13 bases between the germline ends. From germline, CDR1 is MDHEN and CDR2 SYDVKM. CDR3 length equals 15 residues. CDR3 residues: CASSPQERAYNEQFF. The DNA for the CDR3 is TGTGCCAGCAGTCCTCAGGAGAGGGCCTACAATGAGCAGTTCTTC. The full variable domain, completed using reference TRBV28 and TRBJ2-1, is DVKVTQSSRYLVKRTGEKVFLECVQDMDHENMFWYRQDPGLGLRLIYFSYDVKMKEKGDIPEGYSVSREKKERFSLILESASTNQTSMYLCASSPQERAYNEQFFGPGTRLTVL.

This clone has a single count. The rearrangement uses TRBV7-6 and TRBJ2-7, with 7 bases fitting TRBD2. The CDR3 length is 14 residues. Germline CDR1 is SGHVS and CDR2 is FNYEAQ. Trimming cost V 10 bases and J 6 bases; bases outside gene matches: 15. This chain's CDR3 is CATRAEGRAGEQYF. The CDR3 bases are TGTGCCACACGAGCTGAGGGGAGGGCCGGCGAGCAGTACTTC.

The rearrangement uses TRBV5-5 and TRBJ2-1; D might be TRBD1 (5 bases). Germline V gene lookup returns CDR1 SGHKS and CDR2 YYEKEE (reference sequence). The CDR3 loop spans 12 amino acids. The ends were cut back, 5 bases at V and 7 bases at J, with 10 bases in the middle. The CDR3 DNA reads as TGTGCCAGCAGTTTCCAGGGTAATGAGCAGTTCTTC. Residues: CASSFQGNEQFF.